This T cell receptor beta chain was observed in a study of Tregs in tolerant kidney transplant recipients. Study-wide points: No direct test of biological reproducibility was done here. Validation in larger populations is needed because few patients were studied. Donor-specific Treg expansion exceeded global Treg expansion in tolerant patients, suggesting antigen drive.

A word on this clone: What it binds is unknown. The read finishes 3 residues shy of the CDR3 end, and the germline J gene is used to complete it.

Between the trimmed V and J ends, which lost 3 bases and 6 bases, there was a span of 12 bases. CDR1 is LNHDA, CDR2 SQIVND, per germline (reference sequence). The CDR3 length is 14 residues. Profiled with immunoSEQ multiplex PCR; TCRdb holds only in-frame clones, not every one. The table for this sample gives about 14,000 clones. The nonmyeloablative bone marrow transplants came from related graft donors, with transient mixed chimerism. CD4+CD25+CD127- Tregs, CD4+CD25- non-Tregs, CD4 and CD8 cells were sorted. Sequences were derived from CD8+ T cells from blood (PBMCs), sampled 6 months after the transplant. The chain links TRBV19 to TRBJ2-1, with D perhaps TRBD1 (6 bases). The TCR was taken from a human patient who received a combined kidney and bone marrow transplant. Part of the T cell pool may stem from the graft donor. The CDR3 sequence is CASSMQGPLNEQFF. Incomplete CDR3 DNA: TGTGCCAGTAGTATGCAGGGGCCCCTCAATGAG.